The entry below describes one T cell receptor beta chain. Its specificity is not known. The data originate from a study of brain T cells in children with intractable seizures. Study-wide points: Clones missing pre-surgery may reflect undersampling of that blood sample. Viral specificity was inferred only from CDR3 similarity; HCMV serostatus was unknown.

The sequenced cases were selected for having the highest brain T cell transcript signatures. At least one anti-epileptic drug was given before surgery. Profiled with immunoSEQ multiplex PCR; TCRdb holds only in-frame clones, not every one. The table shows roughly 64,000 clones, with roughly 95% occurring only once. Germline assignment: CDR1 SGHNT and CDR2 YYREEE (reference sequence). This CDR3 has 14 residues. V lost 5 bases and J lost 5, with 16 bases in between. V gene TRBV5-4 combines with J gene TRBJ1-1; unclear D gene. This clonotype was obtained from a boy under two years old with focal cortical dysplasia and intractable seizures. Sample: peripheral blood, taken at surgery. In DNA form, the CDR3 reads TGTGCCAGCAGGGAAGATCCCGGGTGGACTGAAGCTTTCTTT. This codes for CASREDPGWTEAFF.